Presented here are 5 T cell receptor beta chains from one specimen sequenced in a study of T cells after yellow fever vaccination. A single record per CDR3 protein comes from TCRdb applying MiXCR to the 5' RACE reads. Among hundreds of thousands of distinct CDR3 sequences listed, approximately 13% were seen once. The specimen was PBMCs, collected on the day of the yellow fever booster vaccination. The receptors were sampled from a man aged 25-45 years who received the YFV17D yellow fever vaccine.

Only a few counts were recorded for this clonotype. The V call is TRBV29-1, the J call TRBJ2-7; D not certain. The V end was cut by 4 bases, the J end by 2 bases, with 9 bases between. The length of the CDR3 is 12 residues. Looked up from germline, CDR1 is SQVTM and CDR2 is ANQGSEA. CDR3 loop: CSVVRSTYEQYF. CDR3 coding DNA: TGCAGCGTTGTGAGGTCCACCTACGAGCAGTACTTC.

The J gene is TRBJ2-7, the V gene TRBV14; D remains unclear. V was cut by 3 bases and J by 3 bases, with 12 bases left in between. The CDR3 sequence is 14 residues long. Germline loops: CDR1 SGHDN, CDR2 FVKESK. The CDR3 protein is CASSQDLGFYEQYF. The CDR3, as DNA: TGTGCCAGCAGCCAGGACCTTGGCTTCTACGAGCAGTACTTC.

The rearrangement joins TRBV5-1 to TRBJ1-1; a possible D gene is TRBD1 (5 bases). Germline assignment: CDR1 SGHRS and CDR2 YFSETQ. The CDR3 has 14 residues. The germline V and J ends were trimmed by 5 bases and 8 bases, with 19 bases remaining between them. DNA for the CDR3: TGCGCCAGCAGTTTATCAGGGAGTAATCTAGAAGCTTTCTTT. Its translation: CASSLSGSNLEAFF.

The chain links TRBV9 to TRBJ2-7; D ambiguous. The CDR3 spans 15 residues. V was clipped by 0 bases and J by 2 bases, with 12 bases between them. Germline assignment: CDR1 SGDLS and CDR2 YYNGEE. CDR3 sequence: CASSVGWLSTYEQYF. The CDR3 DNA sequence: TGTGCCAGCAGCGTAGGTTGGCTTTCGACCTACGAGCAGTACTTC.

The chain carries TRBV12-3 or TRBV12-4 and TRBJ2-3; 13 positions agree with TRBD2. The CDR3 has 16 residues. With 5 bases clipped from V and 3 bases from J, the junction kept 5 bases outside the gene matches. Written as DNA, the CDR3 is TGTGCCAGCAGTCACTGGACTAGCGGGAGTACAGATACGCAGTATTTT. It translates to CASSHWTSGSTDTQYF.